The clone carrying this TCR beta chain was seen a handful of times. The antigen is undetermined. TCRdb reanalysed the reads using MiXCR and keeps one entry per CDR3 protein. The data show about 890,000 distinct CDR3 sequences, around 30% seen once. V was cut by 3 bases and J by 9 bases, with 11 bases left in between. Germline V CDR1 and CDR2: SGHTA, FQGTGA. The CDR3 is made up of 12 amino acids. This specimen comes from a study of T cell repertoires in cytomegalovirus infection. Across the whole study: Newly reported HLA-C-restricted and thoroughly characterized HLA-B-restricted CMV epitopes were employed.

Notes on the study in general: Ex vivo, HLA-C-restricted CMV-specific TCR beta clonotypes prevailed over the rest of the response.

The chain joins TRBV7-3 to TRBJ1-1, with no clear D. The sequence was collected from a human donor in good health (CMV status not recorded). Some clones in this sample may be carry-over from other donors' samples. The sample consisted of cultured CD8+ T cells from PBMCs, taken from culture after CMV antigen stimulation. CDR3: CASSLPDGKAFF. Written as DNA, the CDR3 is TGTGCCAGCAGCTTGCCGGACGGTAAAGCTTTCTTT.